Presented here are 24 T cell receptor beta chains from one specimen sequenced in a study of cytomegalovirus exposure and HLA in healthy donors. The PCR was carried out with 60 Vbeta primers and 13 Jbeta primers. Some clones are missing from TCRdb's copy, which holds only in-frame ones; the method was immunoSEQ multiplex PCR. The sample has fewer than 90,000 clones; about three quarters are singletons. The sample was PBMCs. These TCRs come from a man aged 30 to 39 in good health and CMV-seropositive.

The V gene is TRBV15, the J gene TRBJ2-2; TRBD1 agrees at 8 bases. This CDR3 has 17 amino acids. With 1 base clipped from V and 1 base from J, the junction kept 5 bases outside the gene matches. Germline loops: CDR1 LNHNV, CDR2 YYDKDF (reference sequence). The CDR3: CATSRGQGTWNTGELFF. The CDR3 DNA reads as TGTGCCACCAGCAGAGGACAGGGGACTTGGAACACCGGGGAGCTGTTTTTT.

This chain joins TRBV27 and TRBJ2-2; tentatively, D is TRBD1 (6 bases). The germline V and J ends were trimmed by 8 bases and 4 bases, with 20 bases remaining between them. Germline CDR1 reads MNHEY; CDR2 reads SMNVEV (reference sequence). The CDR3 has 16 residues. The CDR3 loop is CASRRTAQIGTGELFF. For the CDR3, the DNA is TGTGCCAGCCGCCGGACAGCCCAGATAGGCACCGGGGAGCTGTTTTTT.

This chain links TRBV27 with TRBJ2-5; D is perhaps TRBD2 (5 bases). This CDR3 comprises 13 residues. Germline assignment: CDR1 MNHEY and CDR2 SMNVEV (reference sequence). Between the trimmed V and J ends, which lost 7 bases and 6 bases, there was a span of 15 bases. The CDR3 DNA reads as TGTGCCAGCACAAACGGGGAGCTTCAGACCCAGTACTTC. This sequence encodes CASTNGELQTQYF.

The rearrangement links TRBV5-1 to TRBJ1-1, with D possibly TRBD1 on 5 matching bases. V lost 4 bases to trimming and J lost 4 bases, with 17 bases between them. The CDR3 consists of 15 residues. CDR1 is SGHRS, CDR2 YFSETQ, per germline. The CDR3 DNA reads TGCGCCAGCAGCCCCCCGGGGCGGGGGAGCACTGAAGCTTTCTTT. It specifies CASSPPGRGSTEAFF.

The chain is built from TRBV7-9 and TRBJ2-1; TRBD1 is a possible D gene (5 bases). This CDR3 region has 13 residues. The V and J ends lost 3 bases and 5 bases respectively, with 8 bases between them. In germline, CDR1 is SEHNR, CDR2 FQNEAQ (reference sequence). As DNA, the CDR3 is TGTGCCAGCAGCTTCGACAGCAACAATGAGCAGTTCTTC. The encoded protein is CASSFDSNNEQFF.

The gene calls are TRBV4-1 and TRBJ2-1; 7 nucleotides align to TRBD2. The CDR3 has 16 residues. Germline-derived CDR1 and CDR2 are MGHRA and YSYEKL. The junction had 3 bases not matched to a gene; V was cut back by 1 base and J by 0 bases. CDR3 loop: CASSQGGGSSYNEQFF. DNA for the CDR3: TGCGCCAGCAGCCAAGGGGGGGGGAGCTCCTACAATGAGCAGTTCTTC.

The chain joins TRBV5-1 to TRBJ2-3; 7 bases fit TRBD1. From germline, CDR1 is SGHRS and CDR2 YFSETQ. J lost 6 bases, V lost 3 bases, and 10 bases had no gene match. The CDR3 sequence is 15 residues long. The CDR3 here is CASSSDRDPRDTQYF. The CDR3 DNA reads TGCGCCAGCAGCTCTGACAGGGATCCCAGGGATACGCAGTATTTT. Looking up the rest from reference TRBV5-1 and TRBJ2-3 gives the full variable domain: KAGVTQTPRYLIKTRGQQVTLSCSPISGHRSVSWYQQTPGQGLQFLFEYFSETQRNKGNFPGRFSGRQFSNSRSEMNVSTLELGDSALYLCASSSDRDPRDTQYFGPGTRLTVL.

V is TRBV19 and J is TRBJ2-1; D might be TRBD2 (6 bases). The CDR3 has 17 amino acids. Germline V gene data show CDR1 as LNHDA and CDR2 as SQIVND (reference sequence). Trimming took 6 bases from V and 5 from J, leaving 23 bases between them. The CDR3 sequence is CASRWSGWGEPDNEQFF. The CDR3 region has the DNA TGTGCCAGTAGATGGAGCGGCTGGGGGGAACCCGACAATGAGCAGTTCTTC.

The gene calls are TRBV2 and TRBJ2-7, with 7 nucleotides matching TRBD1. The CDR3 covers 13 residues. V was clipped by 8 bases and J by 2 bases; unmatched bases: 6. Germline CDR1 reads SNHLY; CDR2 reads FYNNEI. CDR3 protein: CASHRDSPYEQYF. The CDR3, as DNA: TGTGCCAGCCACCGGGACAGTCCCTACGAGCAGTACTTC.

The chain has TRBV5-1 and TRBJ2-3; D is undetermined. CDR1 is SGHRS, CDR2 YFSETQ, per germline. Deletions cut 4 bases from V and 1 base from J, with 10 bases between. This CDR3 comprises 14 residues. The CDR3, as DNA: TGCGCCAGCAGCCCTCTTAAGCGCACAGATACGCAGTATTTT. Protein sequence: CASSPLKRTDTQYF.

J is TRBJ2-7 and V is TRBV9; a possible D gene is TRBD2 (6 bases). The CDR3 contains 16 residues. Germline loops: CDR1 SGDLS, CDR2 YYNGEE. V was cut by 1 base and J by 0 bases, with 14 bases left in between. The CDR3 is CASSVTGTGSSYEQYF. The DNA for the CDR3 is TGTGCCAGCAGCGTAACCGGGACTGGGAGCTCCTACGAGCAGTACTTC. Filled out from reference TRBV9 and TRBJ2-7, the complete variable domain reads DSGVTQTPKHLITATGQRVTLRCSPRSGDLSVYWYQQSLDQGLQFLIQYYNGEERAKGNILERFSAQQFPDLHSELNLSSLELGDSALYFCASSVTGTGSSYEQYFGPGTRLTVT.

CDR3 amino acids: CASRLIAGGPGETQYF. The CDR3 nucleotides are TGTGCCAGCAGATTAATAGCGGGGGGGCCGGGAGAGACCCAGTACTTC. This chain links TRBV6-4 with TRBJ2-5; 11 bases are a match to TRBD2. After removal of 6 bases from V and 4 bases from J, the junction contained 10 bases not matched to a gene. CDR3 length equals 16 residues. Germline CDR1 and CDR2: MRHNA and SNTAGT.

This chain joins TRBV5-5 and TRBJ2-7; 8 bases align to TRBD2. Trimming cost V 6 bases and J 5 bases; bases outside gene matches: 13. Germline-derived CDR1 and CDR2 are SGHKS and YYEKEE (reference sequence). This CDR3 is built from 15 residues. CDR3 protein: CASTYAGGGRDEQYF. The DNA for the CDR3 is TGTGCCAGCACCTACGCCGGGGGGGGGCGGGACGAGCAGTACTTC.

A note on this clone: An end of the junction differs from the germline gene, which may be a read error. This chain uses TRBV7-9 with TRBJ2-3; TRBD2 aligns across 8 bases. Germline V lookup: CDR1 SEHNR, CDR2 FQNEAQ (reference sequence). This CDR3 is built from 16 residues. The CDR3 nucleotides read TGTTCCAGCAGCTTAGGGAGCGGGGGCGGCACAGATACGCAGTATTTT. The encoded protein is CSSSLGSGGGTDTQYF. Supplemented by reference TRBV7-9 and TRBJ2-3, the full variable domain reads DTGVSQNPRHKITKRGQNVTFRCDPISEHNRLYWYRQTLGQGPEFLTYFQNEAQLEKSRLLSDRFSAERPKGSFSTLEIQRTEQGDSAMYLCSSSLGSGGGTDTQYFGPGTRLTVL.

The V gene is TRBV15, the J gene TRBJ2-1, with TRBD2 matching over 12 bases. Germline lookup yields CDR1 LNHNV and CDR2 YYDKDF (reference sequence). The CDR3 runs to 21 residues. V lost 0 bases, J lost 0 bases, and 12 bases stayed unmatched. This CDR3 is CATSRDVPTSGGTSSYNEQFF. CDR3 DNA sequence: TGTGCCACCAGCAGAGACGTCCCTACTAGCGGGGGGACGAGCTCCTACAATGAGCAGTTCTTC.

The CDR3 is CASSQELAGGVVDTQYF. CDR3 nucleotide sequence: TGCGCCAGCAGCCAAGAGCTAGCGGGGGGTGTAGTAGATACGCAGTATTTT. The V call is TRBV4-1, the J call TRBJ2-3, with 11 positions matching TRBD2. Losses at the gene ends were 0 bases for V and 5 bases for J; bases not matched to a gene: 7. The germline V gene has CDR1 MGHRA and CDR2 YSYEKL. The CDR3 is 17 residues long.

J is TRBJ1-4 and V is TRBV4-1, with TRBD1 matching 9 bases. The CDR3 covers 20 residues. The V and J ends lost 1 base and 8 bases, in that order; junction bases with no gene match: 20. CDR1 is MGHRA and CDR2 is YSYEKL in the germline V gene. CDR3 loop: CASSQGPLRDRALGGEKLFF. The CDR3 nucleotides are TGCGCCAGCAGCCAAGGGCCCCTCCGGGACAGGGCCTTGGGGGGGGAAAAACTGTTTTTT.

This chain connects TRBV27 to TRBJ2-7; TRBD1 matches at 7 bases. V shed 5 bases and J 4 bases; nucleotides not matched to a gene: 8. The CDR3 contains 14 residues. Germline CDR1 is MNHEY and CDR2 is SMNVEV (reference sequence). CDR3 sequence reads: CASSSPQGPYEQYF. For the CDR3, the DNA is TGTGCCAGCAGTAGCCCACAGGGGCCATACGAGCAGTACTTC.

The chain is built from TRBV2 and TRBJ1-5; TRBD1 aligns across 8 bases. From germline, CDR1 is SNHLY and CDR2 FYNNEI. The CDR3 loop spans 15 amino acids. V shed 6 bases, J shed 1 base, and the junction held 5 bases outside the gene matches. This chain's CDR3 is CASRDRGVSNQPQHF. The CDR3 nucleotides are TGTGCCAGCAGAGACAGGGGCGTGAGCAATCAGCCCCAGCATTTT.

The chain carries TRBV6-4 and TRBJ1-6, with TRBD1 as a possible D gene (6 bases). Germline assignment: CDR1 MRHNA and CDR2 SNTAGT. With 2 bases removed from V and 4 bases from J, the gap between germline ends came to 21 bases. There are 19 residues in the CDR3. The DNA for the CDR3 is TGTGCCAGCAGTGACAGGCGGGGGCCCCGAAGCACTTATAATTCACCCCTCCACTTT. Its translation is CASSDRRGPRSTYNSPLHF.

This clone appeared a single time. The J gene is TRBJ2-3, the V gene TRBV6-6, with D maybe TRBD1 (5 bases). V gave up 2 bases and J gave up 1 base, with 10 bases separating them. This CDR3 is built from 15 residues. Germline loops: CDR1 MNHNY, CDR2 SVGAGI (reference sequence). The CDR3 spells CASSYRGYGTDTQYF. The CDR3 coding sequence is TGTGCCAGCAGTTACAGGGGTTACGGCACAGATACGCAGTATTTT.

The J gene is TRBJ2-2, the V gene TRBV30, with D maybe TRBD1 (6 bases). The CDR3 length is 15 residues. CDR1 is GTSNPN and CDR2 is SVGIG in the germline V gene (reference sequence). V gave up 2 bases and J gave up 7 bases, with 17 bases separating them. The CDR3 protein is CAWSLTGERYGELFF. CDR3 nucleotide sequence: TGTGCCTGGAGTTTGACAGGCGAGAGATACGGGGAGCTGTTTTTT.

The rearrangement joins TRBV27 to TRBJ1-6; 11 bases fit TRBD1. Germline CDR1 reads MNHEY; CDR2 reads SMNVEV (reference sequence). V shed 0 bases and J 4 bases; nucleotides not matched to a gene: 11. CDR3 length: 20 amino acids. Written as DNA, the CDR3 is TGTGCCAGCAGTTTATCCCCCGGGACAGGGGGGGGGTTTTATAATTCACCCCTCCACTTT. Translation: CASSLSPGTGGGFYNSPLHF.

The CDR3 here is CASSYPSGNGQPQHF. In DNA form, the CDR3 reads TGTGCCAGCAGTTACCCATCAGGGAACGGCCAGCCCCAGCATTTT. J is TRBJ1-5 and V is TRBV6-6; maybe TRBD1 (5 bases). Trimming stripped 2 bases from V and 7 bases from J, with 15 bases between. Germline CDR1 and CDR2: MNHNY and SVGAGI (reference sequence). This CDR3 is 15 amino acids long.